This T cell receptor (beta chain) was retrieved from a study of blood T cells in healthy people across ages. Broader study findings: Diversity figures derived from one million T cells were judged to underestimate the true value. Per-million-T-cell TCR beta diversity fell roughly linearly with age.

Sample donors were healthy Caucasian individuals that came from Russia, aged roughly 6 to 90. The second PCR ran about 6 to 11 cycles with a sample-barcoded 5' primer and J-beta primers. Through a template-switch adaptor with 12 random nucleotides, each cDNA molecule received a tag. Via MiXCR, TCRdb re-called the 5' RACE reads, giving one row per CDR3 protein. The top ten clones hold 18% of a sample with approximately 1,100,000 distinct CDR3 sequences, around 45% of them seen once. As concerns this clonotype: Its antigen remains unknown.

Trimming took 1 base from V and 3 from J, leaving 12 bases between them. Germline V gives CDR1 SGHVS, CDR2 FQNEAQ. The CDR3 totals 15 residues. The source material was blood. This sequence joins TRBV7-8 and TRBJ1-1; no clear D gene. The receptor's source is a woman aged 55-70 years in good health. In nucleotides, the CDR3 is TGTGCCAGCAGCTTAGACCAATCAGACTACACTGAAGCTTTCTTT. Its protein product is CASSLDQSDYTEAFF.